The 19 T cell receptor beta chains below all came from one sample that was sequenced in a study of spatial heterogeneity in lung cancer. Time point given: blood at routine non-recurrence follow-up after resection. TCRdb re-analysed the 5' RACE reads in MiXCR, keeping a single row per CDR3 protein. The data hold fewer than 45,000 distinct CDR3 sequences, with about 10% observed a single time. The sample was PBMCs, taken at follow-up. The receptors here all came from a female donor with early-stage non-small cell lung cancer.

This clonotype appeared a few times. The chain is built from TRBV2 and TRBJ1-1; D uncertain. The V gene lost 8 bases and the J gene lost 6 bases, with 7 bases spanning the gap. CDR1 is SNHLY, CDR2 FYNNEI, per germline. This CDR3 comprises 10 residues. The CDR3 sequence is CASGLPEAFF. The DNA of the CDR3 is TGTGCCAGCGGTCTACCTGAAGCTTTCTTT.

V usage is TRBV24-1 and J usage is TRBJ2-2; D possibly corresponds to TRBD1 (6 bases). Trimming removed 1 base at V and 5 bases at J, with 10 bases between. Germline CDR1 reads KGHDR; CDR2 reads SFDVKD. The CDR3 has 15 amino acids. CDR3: CATSDFNRVTGELFF. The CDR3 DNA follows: TGTGCCACCAGTGATTTTAACAGGGTGACCGGGGAGCTGTTTTTT.

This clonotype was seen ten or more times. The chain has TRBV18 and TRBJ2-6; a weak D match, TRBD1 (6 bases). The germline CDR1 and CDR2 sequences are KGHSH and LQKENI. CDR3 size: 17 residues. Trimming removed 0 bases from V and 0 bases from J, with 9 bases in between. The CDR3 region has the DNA TGTGCCAGCTCACCACCGCGCAGGGGCTCTGGGGCCAACGTCCTGACTTTC. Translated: CASSPPRRGSGANVLTF. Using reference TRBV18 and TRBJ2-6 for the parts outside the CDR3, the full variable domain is NAGVMQNPRHLVRRRGQEARLRCSPMKGHSHVYWYRQLPEEGLKFMVYLQKENIIDESGMPKERFSAEFPKEGPSILRIQQVVRGDSAAYFCASSPPRRGSGANVLTFGAGSRLTVL.

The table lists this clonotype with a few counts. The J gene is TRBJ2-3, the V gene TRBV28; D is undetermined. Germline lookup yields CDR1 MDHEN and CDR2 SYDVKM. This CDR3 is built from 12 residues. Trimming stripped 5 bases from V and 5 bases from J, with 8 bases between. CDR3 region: CASSPPIDTQYF. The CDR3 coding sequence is TGTGCCAGCAGTCCCCCCATAGATACGCAGTATTTT.

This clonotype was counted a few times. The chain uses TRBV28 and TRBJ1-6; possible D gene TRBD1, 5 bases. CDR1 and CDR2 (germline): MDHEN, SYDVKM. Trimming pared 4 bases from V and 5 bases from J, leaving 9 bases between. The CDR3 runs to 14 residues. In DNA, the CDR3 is TGTGCCAGCAGTTCGGGGGACCATAATTCACCCCTCCACTTT. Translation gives CASSSGDHNSPLHF.

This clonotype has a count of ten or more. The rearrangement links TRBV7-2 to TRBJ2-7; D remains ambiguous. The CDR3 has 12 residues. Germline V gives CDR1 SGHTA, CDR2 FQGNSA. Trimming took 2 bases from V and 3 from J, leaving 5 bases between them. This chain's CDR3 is CASSLSLYEQYF. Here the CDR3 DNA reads TGTGCCAGCAGCTTATCCCTCTACGAGCAGTACTTC.

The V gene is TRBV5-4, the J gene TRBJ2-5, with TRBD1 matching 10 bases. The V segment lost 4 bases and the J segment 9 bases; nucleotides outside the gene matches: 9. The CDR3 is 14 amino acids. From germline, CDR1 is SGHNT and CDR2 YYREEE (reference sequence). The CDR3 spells CASSPGGQGRAQYF. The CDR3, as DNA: TGTGCCAGCAGCCCAGGGGGACAGGGGAGGGCCCAGTACTTC.

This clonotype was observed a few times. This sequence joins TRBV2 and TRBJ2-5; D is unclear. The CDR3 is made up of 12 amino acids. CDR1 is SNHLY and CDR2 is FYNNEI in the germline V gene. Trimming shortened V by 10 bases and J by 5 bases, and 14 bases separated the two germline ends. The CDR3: CANLDVWETQYF. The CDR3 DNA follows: TGTGCCAACCTAGATGTCTGGGAGACCCAGTACTTC.

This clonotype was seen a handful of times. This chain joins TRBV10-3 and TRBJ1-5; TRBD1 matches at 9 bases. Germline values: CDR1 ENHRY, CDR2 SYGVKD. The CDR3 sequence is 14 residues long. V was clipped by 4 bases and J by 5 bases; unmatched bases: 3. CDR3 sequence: CAISAGTGYQPQHF. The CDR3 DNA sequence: TGTGCCATCAGTGCTGGGACAGGGTATCAGCCCCAGCATTTT.

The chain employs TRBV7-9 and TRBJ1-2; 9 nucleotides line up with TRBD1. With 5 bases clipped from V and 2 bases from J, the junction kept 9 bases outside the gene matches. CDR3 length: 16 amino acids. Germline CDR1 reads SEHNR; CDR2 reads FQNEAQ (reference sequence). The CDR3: CASSPSPGTGNYGYTF. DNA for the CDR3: TGTGCCAGCAGCCCCAGTCCCGGGACAGGGAACTATGGCTACACCTTC.

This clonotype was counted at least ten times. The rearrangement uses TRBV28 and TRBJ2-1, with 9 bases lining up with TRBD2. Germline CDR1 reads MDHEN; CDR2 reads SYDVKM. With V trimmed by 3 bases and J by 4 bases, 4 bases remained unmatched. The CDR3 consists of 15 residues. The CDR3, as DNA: TGTGCCAGCAGTTTGGCGGGGGGGATTTACAATGAGCAGTTCTTC. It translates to CASSLAGGIYNEQFF.

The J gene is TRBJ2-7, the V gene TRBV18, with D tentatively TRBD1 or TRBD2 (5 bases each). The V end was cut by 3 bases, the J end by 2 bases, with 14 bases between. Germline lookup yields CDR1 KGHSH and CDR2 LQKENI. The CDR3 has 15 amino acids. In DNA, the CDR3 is TGTGCCAGCTCACCTCTTCTGGGGGAACCCTACGAGCAGTACTTC. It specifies CASSPLLGEPYEQYF.

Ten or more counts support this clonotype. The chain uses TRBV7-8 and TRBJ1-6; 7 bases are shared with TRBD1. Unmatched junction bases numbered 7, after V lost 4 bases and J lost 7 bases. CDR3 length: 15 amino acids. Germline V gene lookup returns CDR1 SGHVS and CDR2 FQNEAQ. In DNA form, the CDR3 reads TGTGCCAGCAGCTCAACCGGGACAGAGAATTCACCCCTCCACTTT. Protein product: CASSSTGTENSPLHF.

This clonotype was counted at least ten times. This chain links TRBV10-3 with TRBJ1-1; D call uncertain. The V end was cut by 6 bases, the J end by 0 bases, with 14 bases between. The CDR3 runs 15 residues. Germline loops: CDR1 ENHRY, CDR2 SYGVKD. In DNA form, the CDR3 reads TGTGCCATCAGCAGCTCGAGGGCCTTGAACACTGAAGCTTTCTTT. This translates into CAISSSRALNTEAFF.

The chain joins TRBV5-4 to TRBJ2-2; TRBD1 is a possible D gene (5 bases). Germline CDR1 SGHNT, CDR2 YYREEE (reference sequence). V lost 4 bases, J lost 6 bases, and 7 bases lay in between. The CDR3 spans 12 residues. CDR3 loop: CASSMTAGELFF. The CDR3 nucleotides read TGTGCCAGCAGCATGACAGCCGGGGAGCTGTTTTTT.

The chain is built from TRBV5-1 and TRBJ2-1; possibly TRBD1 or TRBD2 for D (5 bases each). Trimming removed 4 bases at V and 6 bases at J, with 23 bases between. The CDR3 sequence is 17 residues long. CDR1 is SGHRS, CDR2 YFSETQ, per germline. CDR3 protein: CASSPGDGTFSGNEQFF. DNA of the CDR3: TGCGCCAGCAGCCCAGGCGACGGGACCTTTTCGGGCAATGAGCAGTTCTTC.

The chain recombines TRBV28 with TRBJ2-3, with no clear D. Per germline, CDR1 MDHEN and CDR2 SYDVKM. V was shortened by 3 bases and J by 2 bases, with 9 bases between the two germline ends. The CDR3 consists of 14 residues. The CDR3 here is CASSLSGNTDTQYF. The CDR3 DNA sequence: TGTGCCAGCAGTTTGTCAGGCAACACAGATACGCAGTATTTT.

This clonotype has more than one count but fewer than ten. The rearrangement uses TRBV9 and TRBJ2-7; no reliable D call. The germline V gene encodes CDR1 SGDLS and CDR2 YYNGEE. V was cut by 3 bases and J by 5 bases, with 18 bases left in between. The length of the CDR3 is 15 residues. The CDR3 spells CASSGTPLEGHEQYF. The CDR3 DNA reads TGTGCCAGCAGCGGAACCCCCCTAGAAGGACACGAGCAGTACTTC. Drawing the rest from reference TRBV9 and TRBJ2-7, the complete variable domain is DSGVTQTPKHLITATGQRVTLRCSPRSGDLSVYWYQQSLDQGLQFLIQYYNGEERAKGNILERFSAQQFPDLHSELNLSSLELGDSALYFCASSGTPLEGHEQYFGPGTRLTVT.

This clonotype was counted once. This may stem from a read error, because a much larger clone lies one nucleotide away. CDR3 DNA: TGTGCCAGCAGTTTCCAGGGTAGCTCCTACGAGCGGTACTTC. It is translated as CASSFQGSSYERYF. The rearrangement uses TRBV27 and TRBJ2-7; weak D call: TRBD1 (5 bases). The CDR3 is 14 residues long. Germline V gene data show CDR1 as MNHEY and CDR2 as SMNVEV (reference sequence).